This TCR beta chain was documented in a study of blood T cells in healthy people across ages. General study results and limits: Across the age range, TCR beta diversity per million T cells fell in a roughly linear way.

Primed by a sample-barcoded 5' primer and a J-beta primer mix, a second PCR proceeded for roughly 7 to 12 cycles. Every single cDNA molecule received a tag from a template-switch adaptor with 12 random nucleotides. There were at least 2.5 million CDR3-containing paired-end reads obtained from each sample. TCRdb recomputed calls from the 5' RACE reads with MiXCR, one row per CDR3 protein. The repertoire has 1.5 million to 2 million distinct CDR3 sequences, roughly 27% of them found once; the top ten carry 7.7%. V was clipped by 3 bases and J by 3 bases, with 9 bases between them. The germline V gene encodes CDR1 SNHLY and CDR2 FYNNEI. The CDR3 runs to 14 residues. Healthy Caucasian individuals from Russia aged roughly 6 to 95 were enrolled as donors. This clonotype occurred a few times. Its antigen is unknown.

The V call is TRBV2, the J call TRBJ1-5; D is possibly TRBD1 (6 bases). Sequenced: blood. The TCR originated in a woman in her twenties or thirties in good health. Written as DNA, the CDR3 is TGTGCCAGCAGTGATCAGGGGAACAATCAGCCCCAGCATTTT. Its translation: CASSDQGNNQPQHF.